These T cell receptor beta chains were read from a single sample in a study of long-term antiretroviral therapy in people with HIV. The table came from immunoSEQ multiplex PCR; TCRdb's copy has only in-frame clones and leaves some out. The sample yields around 16,000 clones, around 75% seen once. The sequencing here drew on unsorted PBMCs, taken 1.5 years before starting antiretroviral therapy. The receptors were gathered from a woman aged 45-60 years with HIV. The CDR3 runs from the conserved cysteine through the conserved F or W. A D gene is named only where the DNA matches it firmly. Part of the rows lack a size; the others show once, few, many or a class for expanded clones.

size: few
V: TRBV6-1
D: TRBD1
J: TRBJ2-7
CDR3: CASSEGTGVMYEQYF
DNA: TGTGCCAGCAGTGAGGGGACAGGGGTCATGTACGAGCAGTACTTC

size: NA
V: TRBV2
D: NA
J: TRBJ2-1
CDR3: CASYRVDNEQFF
DNA: TGTGCCAGCTACAGGGTTGACAATGAGCAGTTCTTC

size: large
V: TRBV9
D: TRBD2
J: TRBJ2-7
CDR3: CASSGGGHPGDEQYF
DNA: TGTGCCAGCAGCGGGGGAGGGCATCCTGGGGACGAGCAGTACTTC

size: NA
V: TRBV6-1
D: TRBD1
J: TRBJ1-2
CDR3: CASSQGGGYGYTF
DNA: TGTGCCAGCAGCCAGGGGGGAGGCTATGGCTACACCTTC

size: NA
V: TRBV19
D: TRBD1
J: TRBJ1-5
CDR3: CASTDRGGRQQPQHF
DNA: TGTGCCAGTACCGACAGGGGTGGAAGGCAGCAGCCCCAGCATTTT

size: NA
V: TRBV18
D: NA
J: TRBJ2-2
CDR3: CASSPKVYGELFF
DNA: TGTGCCAGCTCACCTAAGGTATACGGGGAGCTGTTTTTT

size: few
V: TRBV7-9
D: NA
J: TRBJ1-1
CDR3: CASSLVLGGEAFF
DNA: TGTGCCAGCAGCTTAGTATTGGGGGGTGAAGCTTTCTTT

size: NA
V: TRBV5-5
D: NA
J: TRBJ2-1
CDR3: CASSLLAGKLNEQFF
DNA: TGTGCCAGCAGCTTGCTGGCGGGGAAACTCAATGAGCAGTTCTTC

size: NA
V: TRBV7-2
D: TRBD2
J: TRBJ2-2
CDR3: CASSVRGTSDTGELFF
DNA: TGTGCCAGCAGCGTGCGGGGGACGTCCGACACCGGGGAGCTGTTTTTT

size: NA
V: TRBV7-2
D: NA
J: TRBJ2-7
CDR3: CASSLRVSEQYF
DNA: TGTGCCAGCAGCTTAAGAGTTAGCGAGCAGTACTTC

size: NA
V: TRBV27
D: TRBD1
J: TRBJ1-4
CDR3: CASRTGKKLFF
DNA: TGTGCCAGCAGGACAGGGAAAAAACTGTTTTTT

size: NA
V: TRBV12-5
D: TRBD2
J: TRBJ2-1
CDR3: CASGSLAGVFYNEQFF
DNA: TGTGCTAGTGGTTCGCTAGCGGGGGTCTTTTACAATGAGCAGTTCTTC

size: NA
V: TRBV27
D: TRBD2
J: TRBJ2-1
CDR3: CASSPAGDTEQFF
DNA: TGTGCCAGCAGCCCAGCGGGGGACACTGAGCAGTTCTTC

size: NA
V: TRBV6-1
D: NA
J: TRBJ1-2
CDR3: CASSDLRGTGSNYGYTF
DNA: TGTGCCAGCAGTGACCTGAGGGGCACAGGGTCCAACTATGGCTACACCTTC

size: NA
V: TRBV18
D: NA
J: TRBJ2-3
CDR3: CASSPPVSRTDTQYF
DNA: TGTGCCAGCTCACCACCAGTAAGTCGCACAGATACGCAGTATTTT

size: NA
V: TRBV7-9
D: TRBD2
J: TRBJ2-5
CDR3: CASSSSGAAETQYF
DNA: TGTGCCAGCAGCTCAAGCGGGGCCGCAGAGACCCAGTACTTC

size: NA
V: TRBV27
D: NA
J: TRBJ2-3
CDR3: CASSLSVFLDTQYF
DNA: TGTGCCAGCAGTTTATCTGTCTTTTTAGATACGCAGTATTTT

size: medium-sized
V: TRBV4-1
D: NA
J: TRBJ1-1
CDR3: CASSQDWQNTEAFF
DNA: TGCGCCAGCAGCCAAGATTGGCAGAACACTGAAGCTTTCTTT

size: NA
V: TRBV5-1
D: NA
J: TRBJ2-6
CDR3: CASREGSGANVLTF
DNA: TGCGCCAGCAGGGAAGGTAGTGGGGCCAACGTCCTGACTTTC

size: NA
V: TRBV9
D: TRBD2
J: TRBJ2-1
CDR3: CASSGVAGGLNEQFF
DNA: TGTGCCAGCAGCGGAGTAGCGGGGGGTCTCAATGAGCAGTTCTTC

size: NA
V: TRBV4-1
D: NA
J: TRBJ1-1
CDR3: CASSQEGEGVTEAFF
DNA: TGCGCCAGCAGCCAGGAAGGGGAGGGAGTCACTGAAGCTTTCTTT

size: NA
V: TRBV12-5
D: NA
J: TRBJ2-4
CDR3: CASGLTENIQYF
DNA: TGTGCTAGTGGTTTAACTGAAAACATTCAGTACTTC